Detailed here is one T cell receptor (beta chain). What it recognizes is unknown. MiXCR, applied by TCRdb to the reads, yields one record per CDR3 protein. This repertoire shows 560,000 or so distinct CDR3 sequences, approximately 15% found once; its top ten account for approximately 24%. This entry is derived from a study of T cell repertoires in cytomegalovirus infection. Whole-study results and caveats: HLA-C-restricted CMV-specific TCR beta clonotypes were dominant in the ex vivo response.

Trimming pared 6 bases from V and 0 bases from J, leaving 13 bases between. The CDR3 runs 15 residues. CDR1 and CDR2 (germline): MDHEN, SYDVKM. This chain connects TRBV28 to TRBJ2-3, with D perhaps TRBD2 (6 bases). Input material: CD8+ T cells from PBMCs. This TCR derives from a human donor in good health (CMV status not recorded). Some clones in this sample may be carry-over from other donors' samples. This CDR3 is CASSRGAGSTDTQYF. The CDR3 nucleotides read TGTGCCAGCAGCCGCGGCGCGGGGAGCACAGATACGCAGTATTTT.